This T cell receptor beta chain is drawn from a study of blood T cell repertoires in COVID-19. Study summary: From the United States, Italy and Spain came samples of acute and convalescent COVID-19. T cells, B-cell-depleted T cells, or PBMCs supplied cDNA or gDNA.

Trimming took off 7 bases at V and 1 base at J, with 11 bases between the two ends. CDR3 length: 13 amino acids. Germline-derived CDR1 and CDR2 are SGHRS and YFSETQ. Patients at the Seattle site were enrolled during active infection and followed longitudinally. In the study's own analysis: How many nucleated cells were present was estimated from reference gene primer amplification. Generated by immunoSEQ multiplex PCR, the TCRdb table keeps only in-frame clones and is missing some. D and trimming come from the DNA, and the V and J calls and clone size come from that table. Here the sample spans almost 350,000 clones, roughly nine tenths being singletons.

The gene calls are TRBV5-1 and TRBJ1-1, with D maybe TRBD1 (5 bases). The specimen sequenced was peripheral blood. This TCR was sampled from a woman aged 55-69 years with COVID-19, enrolled during active disease. The CDR3 region is CASGGDGNTEAFF. CDR3 DNA: TGCGCCAGCGGCGGGGACGGGAACACTGAAGCTTTCTTT.